Shown below are 4 T cell receptor beta chains from a single sample sequenced in a study of cytomegalovirus exposure and HLA in healthy donors. The PCR had 60 Vbeta and 13 Jbeta primers. Assay used: immunoSEQ multiplex PCR; TCRdb lists only in-frame clones, some missing. This table has approximately 150,000 clones, around 73% appearing once. Material for sequencing was PBMCs. The receptors stem from a female donor in good health and CMV-seronegative.

The gene calls are TRBV15 and TRBJ2-3; 7 bases match TRBD1. With V trimmed by 6 bases and J by 3 bases, 9 bases remained unmatched. From germline, CDR1 is LNHNV and CDR2 YYDKDF (reference sequence). The length of the CDR3 is 15 residues. CDR3 nucleotides: TGTGCCACCAGTGTCGACAGGGTTGGGACAGATACGCAGTATTTT. As protein: CATSVDRVGTDTQYF.

This chain joins TRBV5-6 and TRBJ2-5, with unresolved D. Trimming shortened V by 4 bases and J by 0 bases, and 7 bases separated the two germline ends. CDR3 length: 13 residues. CDR1 is SGHDT and CDR2 is YYEEEE in the germline V gene. CDR3 sequence reads: CASSTAYQETQYF. CDR3 coding DNA: TGTGCCAGCAGCACAGCTTACCAAGAGACCCAGTACTTC.

The V and J genes are TRBV9 and TRBJ2-2; 8 bases line up with TRBD2. J was trimmed by 4 bases and V by 0 bases; bases with no gene match: 2. The CDR3 has 15 residues. The germline V gene has CDR1 SGDLS and CDR2 YYNGEE. The CDR3 bases are TGTGCCAGCAGCGTAGCGGGGGGGAGCACCGGGGAGCTGTTTTTT. This gives the protein CASSVAGGSTGELFF.

The chain is built from TRBV28 and TRBJ2-6, with TRBD1 matching over 7 bases. V lost 2 bases and J lost 3; bases outside the gene matches: 10. This CDR3 contains 18 residues. Germline CDR1 reads MDHEN; CDR2 reads SYDVKM. CDR3 loop: CASSLASTGVGGANVLTF. CDR3 sequence (DNA): TGTGCCAGCAGTTTAGCCTCAACAGGGGTGGGTGGGGCCAACGTCCTGACTTTC.